This entry lists 21 T cell receptor beta chains sequenced from one sample in a study of control samples from healthy donors and cancer patients (dated by TCRdb to about 2020). Libraries were built with the immunoSEQ multiplex PCR assay. Drawn from immuneACCESS, this table holds only the in-frame rearrangements with V and J called that TCRdb kept. Clones are partly lost; checked studies trace under half to an unresolved V gene and leave the rest unexplained. The sample table shows some 160,000 clones, and over 85% are seen once. Around 9.3% of the sample belongs to the ten largest clones. Sequenced: blood. The receptor set was obtained from a woman aged 40 to 50 in good health.

The V call is TRBV6-1, the J call TRBJ1-5; maybe TRBD1 (5 bases). Between the trimmed V and J ends, which lost 11 bases and 4 bases, there was a span of 12 bases. CDR1 is MNHNS and CDR2 is SASEGT in the germline V gene. There are 12 residues in the CDR3. For the CDR3, the DNA is TGTGCCGCCAATGGGGGGAATCAGCCCCAGCATTTT. Translated: CAANGGNQPQHF.

CDR3 in DNA: TGTGCCACCCAGCGGGTGGACGGAGAGACCCAGTACTTC. Protein product: CATQRVDGETQYF. This sequence joins TRBV6-5 and TRBJ2-5, with D perhaps TRBD2 (6 bases). V gave up 10 bases and J gave up 4 bases, with 16 bases separating them. This CDR3 is 13 amino acids long. The germline V gene encodes CDR1 MNHEY and CDR2 SVGAGI.

The chain links TRBV5-5 to TRBJ1-3; no clear D gene. This CDR3 has 14 residues. In germline, CDR1 is SGHKS, CDR2 YYEKEE (reference sequence). Between the trimmed V and J ends, which lost 0 bases and 3 bases, there was a span of 7 bases. DNA of the CDR3: TGTGCCAGCAGCTTGGTCTATGGTGGAAACACCATATATTTT. Translation gives CASSLVYGGNTIYF.

The chain carries TRBV18 and TRBJ1-5, with a weak D call TRBD1 (6 bases). The germline V and J ends were trimmed by 3 bases and 0 bases, with 9 bases remaining between them. The germline CDR1 and CDR2 sequences are KGHSH and LQKENI. CDR3 length: 15 amino acids. For the CDR3, the DNA is TGTGCCAGCTCACCGAGGGGGGATAGCAATCAGCCCCAGCATTTT. It is translated as CASSPRGDSNQPQHF.

V usage is TRBV5-6 and J usage is TRBJ1-4; perhaps TRBD1 as D (6 bases). The CDR3 covers 12 residues. V lost 0 bases, J lost 10 bases, and 7 bases lay in between. Germline values: CDR1 SGHDT, CDR2 YYEEEE. CDR3 sequence (DNA): TGTGCCAGCAGCTTGGGAGGGGGAAAACTGTTTTTT. This codes for CASSLGGGKLFF.

The V call is TRBV19, the J call TRBJ1-1; no clear D. Germline CDR1 reads LNHDA; CDR2 reads SQIVND (reference sequence). V was pared by 4 bases and J by 5 bases, with 17 bases between. This CDR3 is built from 15 residues. This chain's CDR3 is CASSTWTPAGTEAFF. As DNA, the CDR3 is TGTGCCAGTAGTACCTGGACTCCGGCTGGGACTGAAGCTTTCTTT.

About this clone itself: Other DNA sequences in this specimen translate into the identical CDR3. This chain uses TRBV12-3 or TRBV12-4 with TRBJ1-2; 8 positions match TRBD1. After removal of 6 bases from V and 5 bases from J, the junction contained 5 bases not matched to a gene. This CDR3 is 13 amino acids long. CDR3 in amino acids: CASSRDRGYGYTF. The CDR3 nucleotides are TGTGCCAGCAGCCGTGACAGGGGATATGGCTACACCTTC.

This chain uses TRBV19 with TRBJ2-2; D is uncertain. V shed 3 bases and J shed 5 bases, with 10 bases lying between them. The CDR3 extends over 14 amino acids. Germline lookup yields CDR1 LNHDA and CDR2 SQIVND (reference sequence). The CDR3 coding sequence is TGTGCCAGTAGTATGTGGGCCGAGACCGGGGAGCTGTTTTTT. The encoded protein is CASSMWAETGELFF.

V and J are TRBV4-3 and TRBJ2-7, with 11 bases identical to TRBD1. The CDR3 runs 16 residues. CDR1 and CDR2 from the germline V gene are LGHNA and YSLEER. The V segment lost 0 bases and the J segment 4 bases; nucleotides outside the gene matches: 5. In DNA, the CDR3 is TGCGCCAGCAGCCAAGATGAGGGACAGGGGGGGTACGAGCAGTACTTC. Translating gives CASSQDEGQGGYEQYF.

This chain joins TRBV11-2 and TRBJ1-2; D is undetermined. V was cut by 6 bases and J by 3 bases, with 11 bases left in between. Germline V gives CDR1 SGHAT, CDR2 FQNNGV. CDR3 length: 13 amino acids. The CDR3 DNA reads as TGTGCCAGCAGGGGAGAGGGATACTATGGCTACACCTTC. This codes for CASRGEGYYGYTF.

The chain carries TRBV9 and TRBJ2-1; TRBD2 matches at 7 bases. V was clipped by 1 base and J by 2 bases; unmatched bases: 6. This CDR3 is built from 16 residues. In germline, CDR1 is SGDLS, CDR2 YYNGEE. The CDR3 nucleotides are TGTGCCAGCAGCGTATCTAGCGGCTCAACCTACAATGAGCAGTTCTTC. Translation gives CASSVSSGSTYNEQFF.

V usage is TRBV6-4 and J usage is TRBJ2-1, with 10 bases aligning to TRBD2. V lost 0 bases and J lost 6; bases outside the gene matches: 2. There are 15 residues in the CDR3. The V gene's germline CDR1 is MRHNA and CDR2 SNTAGT. Here the CDR3 reads CASSDSSSGGNEQFF. CDR3 nucleotide sequence: TGTGCCAGCAGTGACTCGTCTAGCGGGGGCAATGAGCAGTTCTTC.

J is TRBJ2-3 and V is TRBV4-3; 13 bases are shared with TRBD2. The CDR3 loop spans 16 amino acids. CDR1 and CDR2 from the germline V gene are LGHNA and YSLEER. The V gene end was trimmed by 4 bases and the J gene end by 4 bases; junction bases not matched to a gene: 5. The CDR3 sequence is CASSPELAGGPDTQYF. CDR3 DNA sequence: TGCGCCAGCAGCCCGGAACTAGCGGGGGGGCCAGATACGCAGTATTTT.

The V call is TRBV27, the J call TRBJ2-6; no clear D. Between the trimmed V and J ends, which lost 4 bases and 1 base, there was a span of 8 bases. Germline CDR1 reads MNHEY; CDR2 reads SMNVEV (reference sequence). The CDR3 spans 15 residues. The CDR3 here is CASSSWFSGANVLTF. The CDR3 region has the DNA TGTGCCAGCAGTTCGTGGTTTTCTGGGGCCAACGTCCTGACTTTC.

J is TRBJ2-7 and V is TRBV18; TRBD1 aligns across 7 bases. Germline loops: CDR1 KGHSH, CDR2 LQKENI. The CDR3 covers 14 residues. V shed 0 bases and J 3 bases; nucleotides not matched to a gene: 2. DNA of the CDR3: TGTGCCAGCTCACCACCCTGGACAGGCTACGAGCAGTACTTC. Encoded protein: CASSPPWTGYEQYF.

The chain joins TRBV7-2 to TRBJ1-2; weak D call: TRBD1 (5 bases). Deletions cut 5 bases from V and 7 bases from J, with 14 bases between. Germline values: CDR1 SGHTA, CDR2 FQGNSA. This CDR3 is 13 amino acids long. The CDR3 loop is CASSAMQGRGYTF. The CDR3 region has the DNA TGTGCCAGCAGCGCGATGCAGGGTCGTGGCTACACCTTC.

The chain has TRBV6-2 or TRBV6-3 and TRBJ1-6, with D tentatively TRBD1 (6 bases). Trimming pared 4 bases from V and 9 bases from J, leaving 10 bases between. The CDR3 spans 13 residues. Germline loops: CDR1 MNHEY, CDR2 SVGEGT. CDR3 nucleotides: TGTGCCAGCAGTTTCGGGGGCCTTTCACCCCTCCACTTT. Encoded protein: CASSFGGLSPLHF.

V and J are TRBV2 and TRBJ1-1, with TRBD1 as a possible D gene (6 bases). The CDR3 runs to 14 residues. Germline V gene data show CDR1 as SNHLY and CDR2 as FYNNEI. V was shortened by 6 bases and J by 1 base, with 12 bases between the two germline ends. CDR3 nucleotides: TGTGCCAGCAGGGTTGGACAGCCGAACACTGAAGCTTTCTTT. It specifies CASRVGQPNTEAFF.

This clone was detected only once. This sequence joins TRBV7-8 and TRBJ1-2; TRBD1 might be the D (5 bases). Looked up from germline, CDR1 is SGHVS and CDR2 is FQNEAQ. The CDR3 extends over 14 amino acids. V lost 1 base, J lost 5 bases, and 11 bases lay in between. This CDR3 reads CASSLGQGSYGYTF. The CDR3 DNA reads as TGTGCCAGCAGCTTAGGTCAGGGTAGTTATGGCTACACCTTC.

The gene calls are TRBV19 and TRBJ1-5; D not resolved. The CDR3 runs 14 residues. V was trimmed by 1 base and J by 0 bases, leaving 4 bases between them. Germline V CDR1 and CDR2: LNHDA, SQIVND (reference sequence). The CDR3 loop is CASSIGYSNQPQHF. CDR3 coding DNA: TGTGCCAGTAGTATAGGGTATAGCAATCAGCCCCAGCATTTT.

This chain links TRBV30 with TRBJ1-1; 7 bases align to TRBD1. V shed 0 bases, J shed 6 bases, and the junction held 10 bases outside the gene matches. The CDR3 is 15 residues long. Germline CDR1 GTSNPN, CDR2 SVGIG (reference sequence). CDR3 coding DNA: TGTGCCTGGAGTGTACTTGGCAGGGGGAGGGCTGAAGCTTTCTTT. Its protein is CAWSVLGRGRAEAFF.